The rows below give T cell receptor beta chains drawn from one sample of a study of cytomegalovirus exposure and HLA in healthy donors. Measured with immunoSEQ multiplex PCR; TCRdb has only the in-frame clones, and not every one. This sample yields 85,000 to 130,000 clones, of which roughly 75% are seen a single time; approximately 2% belongs to the top ten. Sample: PBMCs. The receptors stem from a woman aged 40 to 50 in good health and CMV-seronegative. The CDR3 runs from the conserved cysteine through the conserved F or W. The order of the fields is V gene, D gene, clone size, J gene, CDR3 protein, CDR3 DNA. D genes are given only for firm matches. The listing skips clone size in some rows; elsewhere it reads once, few, many or a size class.

V gene: TRBV2
D gene: TRBD1
clone size: NA
J gene: TRBJ1-4
CDR3 protein: CASSLTQWSGTGVDVTNEKLFF
CDR3 DNA: TGTGCCAGCAGTTTAACGCAATGGTCCGGGACAGGGGTCGACGTAACTAATGAAAAACTGTTTTTT

V gene: TRBV7-3
D gene: NA
clone size: NA
J gene: TRBJ2-7
CDR3 protein: CASSLTSGHNNRYEQYF
CDR3 DNA: TGTGCCAGCAGCTTAACGTCGGGACACAATAATCGCTACGAGCAGTACTTC

V gene: TRBV15
D gene: TRBD1
clone size: once
J gene: TRBJ1-2
CDR3 protein: CATSGWTGGKKYGYTF
CDR3 DNA: TGTGCCACCAGCGGCTGGACAGGGGGAAAGAAATATGGCTACACCTTC

V gene: TRBV4-2
D gene: NA
clone size: NA
J gene: TRBJ1-1
CDR3 protein: CASHRGSMNTEAFF
CDR3 DNA: TGTGCCAGCCATCGGGGGAGCATGAACACTGAAGCTTTCTTT

V gene: TRBV4-3
D gene: TRBD2
clone size: NA
J gene: TRBJ2-1
CDR3 protein: CASSQDGAIAGEQFF
CDR3 DNA: TGCGCCAGCAGCCAAGATGGGGCAATAGCGGGAGAGCAGTTCTTC

V gene: TRBV6-5
D gene: NA
clone size: NA
J gene: TRBJ2-5
CDR3 protein: CASSYKWGGETQYF
CDR3 DNA: TGTGCCAGCAGTTACAAGTGGGGCGGTGAGACCCAGTACTTC

V gene: TRBV28
D gene: NA
clone size: NA
J gene: TRBJ2-7
CDR3 protein: CASSLAGTGSSYEQYF
CDR3 DNA: TGTGCCAGCAGTTTAGCCGGGACCGGGAGCTCCTACGAGCAGTACTTC

V gene: TRBV11-3
D gene: TRBD2
clone size: NA
J gene: TRBJ2-6
CDR3 protein: CASSSGGSGANVLTF
CDR3 DNA: TGTGCCAGCAGCAGCGGGGGGTCTGGGGCCAACGTCCTGACTTTC

V gene: TRBV27
D gene: TRBD1
clone size: NA
J gene: TRBJ2-5
CDR3 protein: CASSRRGTGKSQETQYF
CDR3 DNA: TGTGCCAGCAGCAGGAGGGGGACAGGGAAGTCCCAAGAGACCCAGTACTTC

V gene: TRBV7-2
D gene: TRBD1
clone size: NA
J gene: TRBJ2-3
CDR3 protein: CASSLRQGYTDTQYF
CDR3 DNA: TGTGCCAGCAGCCTCCGACAGGGCTACACAGATACGCAGTATTTT

V gene: TRBV20-1
D gene: NA
clone size: NA
J gene: TRBJ2-7
CDR3 protein: CSGRQAYEQYF
CDR3 DNA: TGCAGTGGGAGACAGGCCTACGAGCAGTACTTC

V gene: TRBV11-2
D gene: TRBD1
clone size: NA
J gene: TRBJ1-5
CDR3 protein: CASSLGTGRGNQPQHF
CDR3 DNA: TGTGCCAGCAGCTTAGGGACAGGACGGGGGAATCAGCCCCAGCATTTT

V gene: TRBV11-2
D gene: NA
clone size: NA
J gene: TRBJ1-6
CDR3 protein: CASSLEAGPNSPLHF
CDR3 DNA: TGTGCCAGCAGCTTAGAAGCGGGGCCGAATTCACCCCTCCACTTT

V gene: TRBV9
D gene: NA
clone size: NA
J gene: TRBJ2-1
CDR3 protein: CASSVATTGARNEQFF
CDR3 DNA: TGTGCCAGCAGCGTAGCTACCACGGGAGCTCGGAATGAGCAGTTCTTC

V gene: TRBV7-2
D gene: NA
clone size: NA
J gene: TRBJ2-7
CDR3 protein: CASSLVLAGEQYF
CDR3 DNA: TGTGCCAGCAGCTTAGTACTCGCCGGCGAGCAGTACTTC